The clone carrying this T cell receptor beta chain was seen at least ten times. Its antigen is currently unknown. These data belong to a study of metastatic and nonmetastatic thyroid tumors. In the study overall: Repertoires from malignant and benign thyroid patients were compared across blood and tumor or nodule tissue.

The CDR3 runs 16 residues. V was pared by 4 bases and J by 1 base, with 7 bases of the junction left unmatched. CDR1 and CDR2 from the germline V gene are SGHTA and FQGNSA. Nobody among the patients had been given any treatment before thyroid surgery. Points from the study as a whole: Malignant tumors reportedly showed significantly higher TCR beta diversity than benign nodules in both blood and tumor.

The authors' processing: The study's classifier, a distant-metastasis tool for papillary thyroid cancer, was built using CDR3 differences across clinicopathological groups. With MiXCR, TCRdb called clones anew from the PCR reads. TCRdb's processing, not the authors', yielded these V and J calls. The sample has more than 10,000 clones, 9% to 15% seen once. This TCR was sampled from a female donor with papillary thyroid cancer or a benign thyroid nodule (not recorded which). Some clones in this sample may be carry-over from other donors' samples. Sequencing input: blood. The chain links TRBV7-2 to TRBJ2-3; 8 bases align to TRBD1. The CDR3 loop reads CASSSAGGLGTDTQYF. Here the CDR3 DNA reads TGTGCCAGCAGCTCAGCAGGGGGCCTCGGCACAGATACGCAGTATTTT.